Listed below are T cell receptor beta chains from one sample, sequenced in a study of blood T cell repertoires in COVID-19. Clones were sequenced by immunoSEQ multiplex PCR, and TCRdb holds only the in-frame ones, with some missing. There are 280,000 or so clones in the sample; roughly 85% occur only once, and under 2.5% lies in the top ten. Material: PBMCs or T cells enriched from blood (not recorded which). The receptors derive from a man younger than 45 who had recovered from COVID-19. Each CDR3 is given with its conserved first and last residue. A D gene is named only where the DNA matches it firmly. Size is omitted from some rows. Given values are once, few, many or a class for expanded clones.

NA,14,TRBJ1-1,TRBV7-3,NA,TGTGCCAGCAGCTTAGACACGTACGTTCCTGAAGCTTTCTTT,CASSLDTYVPEAFF
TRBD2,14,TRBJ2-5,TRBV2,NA,TGTGCCAGCAGACTCAGCGGGGGTCAAGAGACCCAGTACTTC,CASRLSGGQETQYF
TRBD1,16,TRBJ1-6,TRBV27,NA,TGTGCCAGCAGTTTAGGATCAGGGGGACCAAATTCACCCCTCCACTTT,CASSLGSGGPNSPLHF
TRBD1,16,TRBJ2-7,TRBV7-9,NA,TGTGCCAGCAGCTCGCCAGATAAAACAGGGGTATTCGAGCAGTACTTC,CASSSPDKTGVFEQYF
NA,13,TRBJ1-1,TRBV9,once,TGTGCCAGCAGCGTAGACAGGGACACTGAAGCTTTCTTT,CASSVDRDTEAFF
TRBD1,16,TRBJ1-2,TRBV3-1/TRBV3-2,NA,TGTGCCAGCAGCCAAGGCCTTCAGGGGGCGAACTATGGCTACACCTTC,CASSQGLQGANYGYTF
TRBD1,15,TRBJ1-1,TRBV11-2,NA,TGTGCCAGCAGCCGACCGGGACAGGGTAACACTGAAGCTTTCTTT,CASSRPGQGNTEAFF
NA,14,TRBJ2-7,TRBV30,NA,TGTGCCTGGGACCGGGACCTAGCGTCTCTCGAGCAGTACTTC,CAWDRDLASLEQYF
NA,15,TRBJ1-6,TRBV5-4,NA,TGTGCCAGCAGCCTCGGGACACTTTATAATTCACCCCTCCACTTT,CASSLGTLYNSPLHF
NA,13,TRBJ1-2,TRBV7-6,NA,TGTGCCAGCAGCCTGGGCAGGGACTATGGCTACACCTTC,CASSLGRDYGYTF
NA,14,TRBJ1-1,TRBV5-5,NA,TGTGCCAGCAGCTCTCTGTTCGCGGACACTGAAGCTTTCTTT,CASSSLFADTEAFF
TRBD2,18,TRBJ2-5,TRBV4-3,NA,TGCGCCAGCAGCCAAAACCCGGGACTAGCGGGGGCCCAAGAGACCCAGTACTTC,CASSQNPGLAGAQETQYF
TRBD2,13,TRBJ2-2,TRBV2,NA,TGTGCCAGCGGACTAGGGGTAGGAGGGGAGCTGTTTTTT,CASGLGVGGELFF
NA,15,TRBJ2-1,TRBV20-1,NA,TGCAGTGCTAGTACTATGCGGGGTAACTACAATGAGCAGTTCTTC,CSASTMRGNYNEQFF
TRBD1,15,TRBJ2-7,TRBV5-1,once,TGCGCCAGCAGCAGAGAAAGTCCCGGGACAGGGAGGAAGTACTTC,CASSRESPGTGRKYF
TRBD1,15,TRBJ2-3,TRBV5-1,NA,TGCGCCAGCAGCCTAAGACAGGGCTCGACAGATACGCAGTATTTT,CASSLRQGSTDTQYF
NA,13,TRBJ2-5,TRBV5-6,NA,TGTGCCAGCAGCTTAAGAAACGGGGAGACCCAGTACTTC,CASSLRNGETQYF
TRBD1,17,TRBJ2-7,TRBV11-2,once,TGTGCCAGCAGCTCACGGACGGGACAGATATACTCCTACGAGCAGTACTTC,CASSSRTGQIYSYEQYF
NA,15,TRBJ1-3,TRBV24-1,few,TGTGCCACCAGTGACCCGCTATACTCTGGAAACACCATATATTTT,CATSDPLYSGNTIYF
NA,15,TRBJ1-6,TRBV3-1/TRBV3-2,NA,TGTGCCAGCAGCCAAACGGACAGTTATAATTCACCCCTCCACTTT,CASSQTDSYNSPLHF
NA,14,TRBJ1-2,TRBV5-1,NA,TGCGCCAGCAGCTTAAGCGACGGCAACTATGGCTACACCTTC,CASSLSDGNYGYTF
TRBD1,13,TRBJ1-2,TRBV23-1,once,TGCGCCAGCAGGCCACAGGGGGCAAATGGCTACACCTTC,CASRPQGANGYTF
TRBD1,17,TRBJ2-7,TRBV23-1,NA,TGCGCCAGCAACCCCGGGACAGGGGGCTCTGATCACTACGAGCAGTACTTC,CASNPGTGGSDHYEQYF
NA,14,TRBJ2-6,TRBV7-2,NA,TGTGCCAGCACCTACGACTCTGGGGCCAACGTCCTGACTTTC,CASTYDSGANVLTF
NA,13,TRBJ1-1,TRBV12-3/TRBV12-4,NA,TGTGCCAGCAAATTAGGCAGGGTGGCTGAAGCTTTCTTT,CASKLGRVAEAFF
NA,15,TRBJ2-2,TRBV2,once,TGTGCCAGCAGTGAAGTGTCCCCGAGGACCGGGGAGCTGTTTTTT,CASSEVSPRTGELFF
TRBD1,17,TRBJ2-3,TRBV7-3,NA,TGTGCCAGCAGCCCACCAGCAGGGGGCCCTAGCACAGATACGCAGTATTTT,CASSPPAGGPSTDTQYF
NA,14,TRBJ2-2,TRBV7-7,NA,TGTGCTAGCAGCTCCGGGGTTAACACCGGGGAGCTGTTTTTT,CASSSGVNTGELFF
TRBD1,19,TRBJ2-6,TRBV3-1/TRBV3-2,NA,TGTGCCAGCAGCCAAGGACTACGGACAGGGAACTCTGGGGCCAACGTCCTGACTTTC,CASSQGLRTGNSGANVLTF
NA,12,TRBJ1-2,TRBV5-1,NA,TGCGCCAGCAGCTCCACATCCTATGGCTACACCTTC,CASSSTSYGYTF
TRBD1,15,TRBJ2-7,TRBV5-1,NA,TGCGCCAGCAGCCCCTCCGGGACAGGGATCTACGAGCAGTACTTC,CASSPSGTGIYEQYF
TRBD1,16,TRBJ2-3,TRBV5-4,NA,TGTGCCAGCAGCTTCGGGGCGGGACAGGGCCAAGATACGCAGTATTTT,CASSFGAGQGQDTQYF
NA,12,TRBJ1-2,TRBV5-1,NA,TGCGCCAGCAGCTTTTCGGGTCCTGGCTACACCTTC,CASSFSGPGYTF
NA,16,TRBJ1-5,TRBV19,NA,TGTGCCAGTCAAACCCCGACAGGCCAGCGCAATCAGCCCCAGCATTTT,CASQTPTGQRNQPQHF
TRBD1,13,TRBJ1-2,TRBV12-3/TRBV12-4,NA,TGTGCCAGCAGTCGACAGGGTATCTATGGCTACACCTTC,CASSRQGIYGYTF
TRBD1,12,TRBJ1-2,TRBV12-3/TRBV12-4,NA,TGTGCCAGCAGTGGGACAGCCTATGGCTACACCTTC,CASSGTAYGYTF
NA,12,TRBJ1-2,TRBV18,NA,TGTGCCAGTAAGGACAGCTTCGATGGCTACACCTTC,CASKDSFDGYTF
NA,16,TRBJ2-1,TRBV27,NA,TGTGCCAGCAGTTTGAGGAGGGCAGGCACCTACAATGAGCAGTTCTTC,CASSLRRAGTYNEQFF
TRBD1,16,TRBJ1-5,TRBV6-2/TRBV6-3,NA,TGTGCCAGCAGTAGGCCTGTAGGGGGCGGCAATCAGCCCCAGCATTTT,CASSRPVGGGNQPQHF
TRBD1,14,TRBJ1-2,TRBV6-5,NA,TGTGCCAGCAGCCGTGGACAGGGGGCGATTGGCTACACCTTC,CASSRGQGAIGYTF
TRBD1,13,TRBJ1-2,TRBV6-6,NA,TGTGCCAGCACCTGGACAGGGGCATATGGCTACACCTTC,CASTWTGAYGYTF
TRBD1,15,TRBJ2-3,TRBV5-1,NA,TGCGCCAGCAGCGGGGGACAGCTAACCACAGATACGCAGTATTTT,CASSGGQLTTDTQYF
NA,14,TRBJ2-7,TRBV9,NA,TGTGCCAGCAGCGTAGGAACCGACTACTACGAGCAGTACTTC,CASSVGTDYYEQYF
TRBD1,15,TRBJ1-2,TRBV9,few,TGTGCCAGCAGCGCTAACAGGGGTGGTCTAGATGGCTACACCTTC,CASSANRGGLDGYTF
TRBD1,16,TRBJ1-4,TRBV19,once,TGTGCCAGTAGTATACTTCGGACAGGAATGAATGAAAAACTGTTTTTT,CASSILRTGMNEKLFF
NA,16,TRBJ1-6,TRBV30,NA,TGTGCCTGGAGTTATCAGGGGCGAAACTATAATTCACCCCTCCACTTT,CAWSYQGRNYNSPLHF
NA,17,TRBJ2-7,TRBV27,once,TGTGCCAGCAGTTTATCCCCCTCTAAGCGACTCCCCCTCGAGCAGTACTTC,CASSLSPSKRLPLEQYF
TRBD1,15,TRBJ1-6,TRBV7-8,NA,TGTGCCAGCAGCCTGGCGGGACAGAATAATTCACCCCTCCACTTT,CASSLAGQNNSPLHF
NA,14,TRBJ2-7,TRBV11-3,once,TGTGCCAGCAGCTTAGGTGCGGGGAACTACGAGCAGTACTTC,CASSLGAGNYEQYF
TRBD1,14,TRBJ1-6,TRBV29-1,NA,TGCAGCGTTAAAAAAGGGACAGATAATTCACCCCTCCACTTT,CSVKKGTDNSPLHF
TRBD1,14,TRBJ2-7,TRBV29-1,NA,TGCAGCGTGGAACTACAGGGGACCCCCTACGAGCAGTACTTC,CSVELQGTPYEQYF
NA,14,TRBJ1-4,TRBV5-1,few,TGCGCCAGCAGCTTGGCGGTACGCCATGGAGAACTGTTTTTT,CASSLAVRHGELFF
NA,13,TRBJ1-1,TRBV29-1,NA,TGCAGCGTTGATAGGGGGGGCGGCACTGAAGCTTTCTTT,CSVDRGGGTEAFF
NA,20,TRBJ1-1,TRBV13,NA,TGTGCCAGCAGCTTAGGACTATCACCCGGACAATCCCTTCTAAACACTGAAGCTTTCTTT,CASSLGLSPGQSLLNTEAFF
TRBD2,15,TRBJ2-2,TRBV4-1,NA,TGCGCCAGCAGCCAAGAGCGGGGGATAGCCGGGGAGCTGTTTTTT,CASSQERGIAGELFF
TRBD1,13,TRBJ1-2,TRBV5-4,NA,TGTGCCAGCAGCCTAGACAGGGTATATGGCTACACCTTC,CASSLDRVYGYTF
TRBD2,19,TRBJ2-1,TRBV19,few,TGTGCCAGTAGTCCGTGGACTAGCGGGGGGGTTTTCCATGACAATGAGCAGTTCTTC,CASSPWTSGGVFHDNEQFF
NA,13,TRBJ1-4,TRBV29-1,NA,TGCAGCGTCCAGGACACGTGGAATGAAAAACTGTTTTTT,CSVQDTWNEKLFF
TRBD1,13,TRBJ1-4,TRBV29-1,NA,TGCAGCGTTGTTGAGGGGGCGTCTGAAAAACTGTTTTTT,CSVVEGASEKLFF